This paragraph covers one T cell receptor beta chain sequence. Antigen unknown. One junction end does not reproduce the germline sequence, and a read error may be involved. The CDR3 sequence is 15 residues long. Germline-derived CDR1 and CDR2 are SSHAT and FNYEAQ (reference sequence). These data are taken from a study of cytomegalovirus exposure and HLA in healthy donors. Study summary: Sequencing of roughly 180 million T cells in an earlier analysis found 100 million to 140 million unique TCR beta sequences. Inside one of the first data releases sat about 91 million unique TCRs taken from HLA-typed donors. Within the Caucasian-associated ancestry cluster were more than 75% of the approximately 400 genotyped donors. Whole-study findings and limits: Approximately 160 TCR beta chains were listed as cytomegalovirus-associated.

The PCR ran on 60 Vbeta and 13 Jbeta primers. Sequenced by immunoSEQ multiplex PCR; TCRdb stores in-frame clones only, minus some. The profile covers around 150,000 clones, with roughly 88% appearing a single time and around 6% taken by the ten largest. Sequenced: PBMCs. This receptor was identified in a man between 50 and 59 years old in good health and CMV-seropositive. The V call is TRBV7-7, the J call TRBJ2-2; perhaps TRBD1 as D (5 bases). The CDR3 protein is CASSLATGATGELFF. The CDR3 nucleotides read TGTGCTAGCAGCTTAGCCACAGGAGCTACCGGGGAGCTGTTTTTT.